Listed here are 15 T cell receptor beta chains from one sample, sequenced in a study of shared clonotypes between healthy human individuals. Cells designated naive CD8 were CD45RO-negative and were positively selected for CCR7, with terminally differentiated effector memory CD45RA+ cells excluded. Measured with immunoSEQ multiplex PCR; TCRdb has only the in-frame clones, and not every one. The table records roughly 2 million clones, about 94% of them present only once. Material: naive CD8+ T cells sorted from blood. The receptors stem from a man in his late teens or twenties in good health.

V usage is TRBV28 and J usage is TRBJ1-2; weak D call: TRBD1 (5 bases). The V gene lost 7 bases and the J gene lost 0 bases, with 15 bases spanning the gap. This CDR3 comprises 15 residues. Germline values: CDR1 MDHEN, CDR2 SYDVKM. The CDR3: CASTLLTASNYGYTF. The CDR3 coding sequence is TGTGCCAGCACCCTTTTGACAGCTTCTAACTATGGCTACACCTTC.

In its sample, this clone was seen once. This sequence joins TRBV13 and TRBJ2-5; TRBD2 matches at 9 bases. Losses at the gene ends were 5 bases for V and 4 bases for J; bases not matched to a gene: 23. The CDR3 is 20 amino acids. Germline-derived CDR1 and CDR2 are PRHDT and FYEKMQ (reference sequence). DNA for the CDR3: TGTGCCAGCAGCCCGGGGGCGAGGCTAGCGGGAAGTTATGGGGTAGAGACCCAGTACTTC. Its protein product is CASSPGARLAGSYGVETQYF.

V gene TRBV13 combines with J gene TRBJ2-7, with TRBD2 matching 8 bases. The CDR3 length is 14 residues. Germline V gene lookup returns CDR1 PRHDT and CDR2 FYEKMQ (reference sequence). After removal of 5 bases from V and 7 bases from J, the junction contained 10 bases not matched to a gene. CDR3: CASSPRSGGREQYF. The CDR3 DNA reads TGTGCCAGCAGCCCCCGGTCGGGGGGGAGGGAGCAGTACTTC.

The V gene is TRBV30, the J gene TRBJ2-7; tentative D call: TRBD1 (5 bases). Trimming removed 0 bases from V and 0 bases from J, with 12 bases in between. The germline gives CDR1 GTSNPN, CDR2 SVGIG (reference sequence). The CDR3 length is 15 residues. This CDR3 reads CAWSVLGRDSYEQYF. CDR3 nucleotides: TGTGCCTGGAGTGTATTGGGCAGGGACTCCTACGAGCAGTACTTC. The full variable domain, rest sourced from reference TRBV30 and TRBJ2-7, is SQTIHQWPATLVQPVGSPLSLECTVEGTSNPNLYWYRQAAGRGLQLLFYSVGIGQISSEVPQNLSASRPQDRQFILSSKKLLLSDSGFYLCAWSVLGRDSYEQYFGPGTRLTVT.

CDR3 bases: TGCGCCAGCAGCCTCACTAGCGGGAGTACATACAATGAGCAGTTCTTC. Translating it yields CASSLTSGSTYNEQFF. The chain links TRBV4-1 to TRBJ2-1; 11 nucleotides agree with TRBD2. The V and J ends lost 4 bases and 4 bases, in that order; junction bases with no gene match: 6. Germline V gene sequence: CDR1 MGHRA, CDR2 YSYEKL. This CDR3 has 16 amino acids.

Only a few counts were recorded for this clone. This CDR3 is also generated by other DNA sequences in the sample. This chain links TRBV9 with TRBJ1-5, with D unclear. V lost 0 bases, J lost 6 bases, and 7 bases lay in between. CDR1 SGDLS and CDR2 YYNGEE come from the germline V gene. The CDR3 is 13 amino acids. DNA of the CDR3: TGTGCCAGCAGCGTAGGGTTCGGTCAGCCCCAGCATTTT. Amino acids: CASSVGFGQPQHF.

About this clone itself: Other nucleotide sequences from this sample produce the same CDR3. V gene TRBV28 combines with J gene TRBJ2-5; 9 positions agree with TRBD1. Germline V lookup: CDR1 MDHEN, CDR2 SYDVKM. This CDR3 comprises 14 residues. V trimming: 3 bases; J trimming: 4 bases; junction bases outside the gene matches: 3. DNA of the CDR3: TGTGCCAGCAGTTTGACAGGGGGAGGAGAGACCCAGTACTTC. Translation gives CASSLTGGGETQYF.

The rearrangement links TRBV4-3 to TRBJ1-2; 10 positions agree with TRBD1. The J segment lost 8 bases and the V segment lost 3 bases, leaving 9 bases of the junction unmatched. The CDR3 length is 15 residues. Germline CDR1 and CDR2: LGHNA and YSLEER. The CDR3 DNA is TGCGCCAGCAGCCAGGGACAGGGGCTAGGATACGGCTACACCTTC. This translates into CASSQGQGLGYGYTF.

The chain recombines TRBV9 with TRBJ2-7; D is undetermined. Trimming stripped 3 bases from V and 6 bases from J, with 13 bases between. The CDR3 has 13 residues. CDR1 is SGDLS, CDR2 YYNGEE, per germline. The chain's CDR3 is CASSAGNRGEQYF. CDR3 in DNA: TGTGCCAGCAGCGCTGGGAATCGCGGCGAGCAGTACTTC.

The rearrangement joins TRBV11-2 to TRBJ2-3; D gene ambiguous. Trimming took 2 bases from V and 4 from J, leaving 13 bases between them. Germline V gene sequence: CDR1 SGHAT, CDR2 FQNNGV. CDR3 length: 15 amino acids. The CDR3, as DNA: TGTGCCAGCAGCTTAAAGGTGCCGTCCGCAGATACGCAGTATTTT. Amino acids: CASSLKVPSADTQYF.

The sample holds one count of this clone. This rearrangement joins TRBV7-2 to TRBJ2-7; tentative D call: TRBD2 (7 bases). Germline V gives CDR1 SGHTA, CDR2 FQGNSA. V was pared by 4 bases and J by 7 bases, with 20 bases between. The CDR3 extends over 15 amino acids. In nucleotides, the CDR3 is TGTGCCAGCAGCTACGCTCGGGGGGCCTTAAGGGAGCAGTACTTC. It yields the protein CASSYARGALREQYF.

J is TRBJ2-7 and V is TRBV28; perhaps D is TRBD1 or TRBD2 (5 bases each). V lost 3 bases and J lost 7, with 13 bases in between. CDR1 and CDR2 (germline): MDHEN, SYDVKM. The CDR3 loop spans 13 amino acids. CDR3 region: CASSFPQGEEQYF. In nucleotides, the CDR3 is TGTGCCAGCAGTTTTCCCCAGGGAGAGGAGCAGTACTTC. Based on the CDR3 plus reference TRBV28 and TRBJ2-7, the full variable domain is DVKVTQSSRYLVKRTGEKVFLECVQDMDHENMFWYRQDPGLGLRLIYFSYDVKMKEKGDIPEGYSVSREKKERFSLILESASTNQTSMYLCASSFPQGEEQYFGPGTRLTVT.

This chain joins TRBV27 and TRBJ2-7; 9 bases are a match to TRBD2. The germline gives CDR1 MNHEY, CDR2 SMNVEV (reference sequence). Germline trimming cut 10 bases from V and 1 base from J; bases unmatched to any gene: 11. The CDR3 runs to 15 residues. The CDR3 loop reads CATQGRLAESYEQYF. The CDR3 DNA is TGTGCCACCCAGGGGCGACTAGCGGAATCCTACGAGCAGTACTTC.

Details on this clone: This sample includes further DNA sequences coding for the same CDR3. The rearrangement uses TRBV7-9 and TRBJ1-1; 8 bases fit TRBD1. CDR3 length: 13 amino acids. The germline V gene encodes CDR1 SEHNR and CDR2 FQNEAQ (reference sequence). Trimming at V came to 6 bases and at J to 3 bases, leaving 3 bases not matched to a gene. CDR3 protein: CASRPTGDTEAFF. In DNA, the CDR3 is TGTGCCAGCAGACCGACAGGGGACACTGAAGCTTTCTTT.

This clone came up once. A much larger clone lies one base from this, so it may be a read error. The same CDR3 can be traced to other DNA sequences in this sample. The chain is built from TRBV7-9 and TRBJ1-1, with no clear D. Germline V gene sequence: CDR1 SEHNR, CDR2 FQNEAQ (reference sequence). The CDR3 extends over 12 amino acids. V was clipped by 1 base and J by 4 bases, with 4 bases between them. The chain's CDR3 is CASSLGATEAFF. CDR3 in DNA: TGTGCCAGCAGCTTAGGGGCCACTGAAGCTTTCTTT.